This note documents a single T cell receptor (beta chain) sequence. Its antigen is unidentified. PCR was performed a second time for about 6 to 12 cycles using a sample-barcoded 5' primer and a J-beta primer mix. Each CDR3 protein gets one entry after TCRdb re-called the 5' RACE reads with MiXCR. The table has hundreds of thousands of distinct CDR3 sequences, about 55% seen once; the top ten hold about 42%. The data belong to a study of blood T cells in healthy people across ages. There are 15 residues in the CDR3. Trimming took 2 bases from V and 4 from J, leaving 14 bases between them. The germline V gene has CDR1 MNHEY and CDR2 SMNVEV (reference sequence). General study results and limits: As age increased, TCR beta diversity per million T cells fell in a roughly linear fashion. Unsorted PBMCs prevented conclusive naive versus antigen-experienced comparison. There was no known CMV status for donors, so expanded clonotype changes were possibly confounded.

The clonotype originates from a man of 80 years or more in good health. V usage is TRBV27 and J usage is TRBJ1-1; D uncertain. The sample comprised blood. CDR3 residues: CASSLEAGRTTEAFF. In nucleotides, the CDR3 is TGTGCCAGCAGTTTAGAGGCAGGACGGACCACTGAAGCTTTCTTT.